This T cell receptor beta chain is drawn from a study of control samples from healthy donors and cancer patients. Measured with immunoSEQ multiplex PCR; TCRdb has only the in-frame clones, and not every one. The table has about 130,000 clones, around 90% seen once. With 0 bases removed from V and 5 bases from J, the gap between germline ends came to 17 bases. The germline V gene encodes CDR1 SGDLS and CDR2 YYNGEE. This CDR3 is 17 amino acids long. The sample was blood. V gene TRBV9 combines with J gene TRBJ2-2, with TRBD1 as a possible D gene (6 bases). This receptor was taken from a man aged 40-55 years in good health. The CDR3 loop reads CASSVVRDTRRTGELFF. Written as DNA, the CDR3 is TGTGCCAGCAGCGTAGTTCGGGACACTCGGAGGACCGGGGAGCTGTTTTTT.